This TCR beta chain was identified in a study of blood T cell repertoires in COVID-19. In the study overall: Italy, Spain and the United States were the sources of the convalescent and acute COVID-19 samples.

Here immunoSEQ multiplex PCR was the method, and the copy in TCRdb shows in-frame clones only, minus some. This table has over 250,000 clones, roughly 77% appearing once. V was cut by 0 bases and J by 4 bases, with 12 bases left in between. From germline, CDR1 is MNHEY and CDR2 SVGEGT. The CDR3 extends over 15 amino acids. Sequenced input: peripheral blood. V and J are TRBV6-2 or TRBV6-3 and TRBJ1-1; no clear D. The receptor comes from a woman aged 80 or over with acute or convalescent COVID-19. The CDR3 DNA sequence: TGTGCCAGCAGTTACTCGACGGGTGTTGGCACTGAAGCTTTCTTT. Protein sequence: CASSYSTGVGTEAFF.